This paragraph covers one T cell receptor beta chain sequence. Antigen unknown. Assay used: immunoSEQ multiplex PCR; TCRdb lists only in-frame clones, some missing. Of over 85,000 clones detected, over 85% appear once; the ten largest clones hold 2% to 2.5%. The V gene end was trimmed by 3 bases and the J gene end by 0 bases; junction bases not matched to a gene: 11. Looked up from germline, CDR1 is SGHDT and CDR2 is YYEEEE. The CDR3 totals 18 residues. The sample is drawn from a study of T cell responses to AZD1222 COVID-19 vaccine. General observations from the study: Dominant at 160-218 and 743-854, vaccine-associated CD4 TCRs also spanned spike. Unmutated variant regions reportedly attract nearly half of all spike-specific TCRs.

Sequences were derived from peripheral blood, sampled 28 days after the second AZD1222 dose. The genes are TRBV5-6 and TRBJ2-3; 9 bases fit TRBD2. The sequence derives from an adult who received the AZD1222 COVID-19 vaccine. The CDR3 reads CASSSLSLAGLSTDTQYF. The DNA of the CDR3 is TGTGCCAGCAGCTCCCTTTCACTAGCGGGCCTTAGCACAGATACGCAGTATTTT.